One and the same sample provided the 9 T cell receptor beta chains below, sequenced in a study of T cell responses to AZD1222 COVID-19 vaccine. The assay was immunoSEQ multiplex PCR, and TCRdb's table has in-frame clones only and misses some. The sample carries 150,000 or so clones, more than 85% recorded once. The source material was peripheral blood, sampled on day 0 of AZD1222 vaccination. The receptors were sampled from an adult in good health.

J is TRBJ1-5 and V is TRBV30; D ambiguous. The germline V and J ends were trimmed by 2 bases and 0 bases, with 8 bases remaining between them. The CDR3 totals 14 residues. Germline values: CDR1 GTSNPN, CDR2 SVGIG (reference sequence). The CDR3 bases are TGTGCCTGGAGTACTTCAGTTAGCAATCAGCCCCAGCATTTT. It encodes CAWSTSVSNQPQHF.

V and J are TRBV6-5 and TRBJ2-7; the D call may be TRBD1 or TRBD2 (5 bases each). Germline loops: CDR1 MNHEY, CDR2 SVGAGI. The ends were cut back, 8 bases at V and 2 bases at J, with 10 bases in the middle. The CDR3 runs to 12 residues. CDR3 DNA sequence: TGTGCCAGCGCTCGGGGCCCCTACGAGCAGTACTTC. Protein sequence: CASARGPYEQYF.

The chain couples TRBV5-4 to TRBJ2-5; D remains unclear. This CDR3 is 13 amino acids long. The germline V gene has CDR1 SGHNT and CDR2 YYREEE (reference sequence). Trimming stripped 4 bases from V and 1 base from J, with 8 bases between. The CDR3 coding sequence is TGTGCCAGCAGCGAAAAAGCCCAAGAGACCCAGTACTTC. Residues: CASSEKAQETQYF. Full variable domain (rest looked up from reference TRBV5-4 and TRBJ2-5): ETGVTQSPTHLIKTRGQQVTLRCSSQSGHNTVSWYQQALGQGPQFIFQYYREEENGRGNFPPRFSGLQFPNYSSELNVNALELDDSALYLCASSEKAQETQYFGPGTRLLVL.

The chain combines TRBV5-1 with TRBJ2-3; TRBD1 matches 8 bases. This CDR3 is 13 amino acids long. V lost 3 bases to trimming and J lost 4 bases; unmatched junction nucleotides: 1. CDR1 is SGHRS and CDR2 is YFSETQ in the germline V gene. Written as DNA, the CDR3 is TGCGCCAGCAGCTCAGGGGGCGCAGATACGCAGTATTTT. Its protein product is CASSSGGADTQYF.

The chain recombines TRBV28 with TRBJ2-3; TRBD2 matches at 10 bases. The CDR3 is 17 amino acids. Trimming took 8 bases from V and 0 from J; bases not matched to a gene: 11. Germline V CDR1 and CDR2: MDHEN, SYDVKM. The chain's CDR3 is CASGASGGGISTDTQYF. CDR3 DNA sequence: TGTGCCAGCGGAGCTAGCGGGGGAGGGATTAGCACAGATACGCAGTATTTT.

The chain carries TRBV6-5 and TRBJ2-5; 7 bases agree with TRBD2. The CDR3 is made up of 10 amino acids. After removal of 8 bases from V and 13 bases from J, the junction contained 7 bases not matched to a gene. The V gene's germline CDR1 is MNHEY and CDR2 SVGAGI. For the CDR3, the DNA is TGTGCCAGCGGGCGGGGGAACCTGTACTTC. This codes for CASGRGNLYF.

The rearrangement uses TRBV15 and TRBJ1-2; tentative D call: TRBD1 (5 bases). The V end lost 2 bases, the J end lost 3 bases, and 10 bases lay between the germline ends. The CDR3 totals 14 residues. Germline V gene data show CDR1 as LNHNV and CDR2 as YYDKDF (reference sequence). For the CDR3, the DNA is TGTGCCACCAGCAGACGACAGTCCTACTATGGCTACACCTTC. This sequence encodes CATSRRQSYYGYTF.

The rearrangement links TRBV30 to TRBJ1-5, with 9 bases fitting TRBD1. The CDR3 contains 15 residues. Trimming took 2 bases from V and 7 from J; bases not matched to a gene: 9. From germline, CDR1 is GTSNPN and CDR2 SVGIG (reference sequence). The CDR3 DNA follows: TGTGCCTGGAGTTTGGGCGGGACAGGGAGCCAGCCCCAGCATTTT. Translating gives CAWSLGGTGSQPQHF.

The CDR3 region is CASSSARTGRGEKLFF. The CDR3 DNA reads TGTGCCAGCAGCTCGGCCCGGACAGGGAGAGGTGAAAAACTGTTTTTT. The chain couples TRBV7-9 to TRBJ1-4; 8 bases fit TRBD1. Germline loops: CDR1 SEHNR, CDR2 FQNEAQ (reference sequence). J gave up 7 bases and V 4 bases, and 11 bases lay outside the gene matches. This CDR3 spans 16 amino acids.